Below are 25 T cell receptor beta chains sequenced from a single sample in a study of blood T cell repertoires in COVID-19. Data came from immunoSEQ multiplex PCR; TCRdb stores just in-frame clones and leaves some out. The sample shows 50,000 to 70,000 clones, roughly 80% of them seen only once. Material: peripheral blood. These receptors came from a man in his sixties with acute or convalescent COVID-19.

This chain's CDR3 is CASSQRDRALKSGNTIYF. CDR3 bases: TGCGCCAGCAGCCAGCGGGACAGGGCGCTAAAGTCTGGAAACACCATATATTTT. The chain links TRBV4-1 to TRBJ1-3, with 9 bases aligning to TRBD1. J lost 1 base, V lost 3 bases, and 10 bases had no gene match. Germline V lookup: CDR1 MGHRA, CDR2 YSYEKL. The CDR3 is 18 residues long.

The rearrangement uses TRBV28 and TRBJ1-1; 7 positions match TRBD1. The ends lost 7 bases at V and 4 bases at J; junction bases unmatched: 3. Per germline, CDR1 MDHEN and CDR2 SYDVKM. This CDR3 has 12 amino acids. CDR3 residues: CASKGALTEAFF. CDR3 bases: TGTGCCAGCAAGGGGGCCCTCACTGAAGCTTTCTTT.

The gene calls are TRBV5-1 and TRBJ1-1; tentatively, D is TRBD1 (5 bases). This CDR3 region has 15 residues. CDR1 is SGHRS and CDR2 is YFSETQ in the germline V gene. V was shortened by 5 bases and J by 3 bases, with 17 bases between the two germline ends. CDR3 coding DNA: TGCGCCAGCAGGGAGGGGCCCCTTGGGGACACTGAAGCTTTCTTT. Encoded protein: CASREGPLGDTEAFF.

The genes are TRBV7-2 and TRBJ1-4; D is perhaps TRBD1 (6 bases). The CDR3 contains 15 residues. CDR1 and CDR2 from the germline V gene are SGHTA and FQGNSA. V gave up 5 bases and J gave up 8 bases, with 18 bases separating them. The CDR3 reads CASSPGQPGVEKLFF. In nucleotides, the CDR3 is TGTGCCAGCAGCCCCGGACAGCCCGGAGTAGAAAAACTGTTTTTT.

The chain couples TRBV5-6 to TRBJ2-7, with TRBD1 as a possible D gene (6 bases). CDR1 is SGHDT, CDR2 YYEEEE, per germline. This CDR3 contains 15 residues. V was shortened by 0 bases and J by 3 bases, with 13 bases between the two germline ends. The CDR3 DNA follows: TGTGCCAGCAGCTTGGGAGACAGGTACTTCTACGAGCAGTACTTC. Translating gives CASSLGDRYFYEQYF.

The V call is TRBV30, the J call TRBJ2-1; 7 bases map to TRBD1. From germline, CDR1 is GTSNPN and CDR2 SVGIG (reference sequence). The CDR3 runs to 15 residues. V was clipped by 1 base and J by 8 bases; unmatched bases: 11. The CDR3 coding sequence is TGTGCCTGGAGTGCGAGGGGACAGTTGCTAGATGAGCAGTTCTTC. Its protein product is CAWSARGQLLDEQFF.

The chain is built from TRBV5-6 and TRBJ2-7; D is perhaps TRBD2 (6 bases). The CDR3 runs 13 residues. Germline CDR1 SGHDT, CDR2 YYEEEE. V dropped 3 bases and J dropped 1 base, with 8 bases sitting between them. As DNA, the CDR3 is TGTGCCAGCAGCTACGGGGGATCCTACGAGCAGTACTTC. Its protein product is CASSYGGSYEQYF. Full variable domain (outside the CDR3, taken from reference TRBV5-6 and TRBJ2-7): DAGVTQSPTHLIKTRGQQVTLRCSPKSGHDTVSWYQQALGQGPQFIFQYYEEEERQRGNFPDRFSGHQFPNYSSELNVNALLLGDSALYLCASSYGGSYEQYFGPGTRLTVT.

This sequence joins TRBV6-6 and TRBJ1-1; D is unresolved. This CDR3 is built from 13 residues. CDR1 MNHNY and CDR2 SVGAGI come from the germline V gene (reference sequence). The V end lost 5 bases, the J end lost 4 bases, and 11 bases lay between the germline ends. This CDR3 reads CASSLGGITEAFF. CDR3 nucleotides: TGTGCCAGCAGTCTCGGCGGGATCACTGAAGCTTTCTTT.

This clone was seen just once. The CDR3 bases are TGTGCCAGCATTGGTCAGGGGGGCGAGCAGTACTTC. It specifies CASIGQGGEQYF. V usage is TRBV27 and J usage is TRBJ2-7, with D possibly being TRBD1 (7 bases). This CDR3 comprises 12 residues. Trimming removed 7 bases from V and 6 bases from J, with 13 bases in between. Germline V gene lookup returns CDR1 MNHEY and CDR2 SMNVEV (reference sequence).

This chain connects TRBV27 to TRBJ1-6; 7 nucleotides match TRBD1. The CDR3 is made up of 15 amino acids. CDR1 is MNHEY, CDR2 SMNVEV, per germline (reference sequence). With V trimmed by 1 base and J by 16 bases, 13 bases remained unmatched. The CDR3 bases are TGTGCCAGCAGTTTATTGAGGGATGCCCGGACAGGTCTCCACTTT. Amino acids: CASSLLRDARTGLHF.

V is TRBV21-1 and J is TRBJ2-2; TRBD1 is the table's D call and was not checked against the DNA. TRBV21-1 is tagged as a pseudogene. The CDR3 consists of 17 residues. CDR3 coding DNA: TGTGCCAGCAGCAAAGGGATGGACAGGGAGAACACCGGGGAGCTGTTTTTT. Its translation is CASSKGMDRENTGELFF.

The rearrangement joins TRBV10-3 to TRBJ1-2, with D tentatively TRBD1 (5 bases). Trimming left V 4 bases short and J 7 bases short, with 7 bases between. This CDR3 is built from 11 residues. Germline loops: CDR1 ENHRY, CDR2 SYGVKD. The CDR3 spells CAISVGAGYTF. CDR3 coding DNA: TGTGCCATCAGTGTTGGGGCTGGCTACACCTTC.

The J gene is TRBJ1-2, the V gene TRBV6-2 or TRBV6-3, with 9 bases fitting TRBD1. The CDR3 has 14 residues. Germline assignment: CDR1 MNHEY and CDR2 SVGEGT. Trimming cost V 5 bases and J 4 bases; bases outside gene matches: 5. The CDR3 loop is CASSRDRVVYGYTF. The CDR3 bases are TGTGCCAGCAGTCGGGACAGGGTTGTCTATGGCTACACCTTC.

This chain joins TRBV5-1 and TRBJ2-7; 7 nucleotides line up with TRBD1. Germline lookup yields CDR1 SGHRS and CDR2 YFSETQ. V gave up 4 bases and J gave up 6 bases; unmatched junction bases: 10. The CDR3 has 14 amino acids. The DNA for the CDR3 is TGCGCCAGCAGCACAGGGGACAGCACAGGCGAGCAGTACTTC. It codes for CASSTGDSTGEQYF.

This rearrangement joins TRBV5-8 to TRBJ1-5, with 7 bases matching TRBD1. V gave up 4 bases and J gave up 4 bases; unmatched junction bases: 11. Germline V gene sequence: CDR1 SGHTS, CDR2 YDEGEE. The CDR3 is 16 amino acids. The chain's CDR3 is CASSRGSRQGNQPQHF. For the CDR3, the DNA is TGTGCCAGCAGCCGGGGGTCGAGACAGGGTAATCAGCCCCAGCATTTT.

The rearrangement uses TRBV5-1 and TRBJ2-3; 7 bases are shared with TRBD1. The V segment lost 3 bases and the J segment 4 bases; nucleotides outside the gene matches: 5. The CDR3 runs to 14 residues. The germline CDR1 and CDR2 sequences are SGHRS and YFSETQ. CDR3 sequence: CASSSKTGADTQYF. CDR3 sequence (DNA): TGCGCCAGCAGCTCCAAAACAGGGGCAGATACGCAGTATTTT.

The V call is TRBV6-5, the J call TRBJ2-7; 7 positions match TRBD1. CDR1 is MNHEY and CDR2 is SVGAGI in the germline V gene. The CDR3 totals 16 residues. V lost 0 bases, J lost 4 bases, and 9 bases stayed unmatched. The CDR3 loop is CASSYSSQGVRYEQYF. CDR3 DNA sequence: TGTGCCAGCAGTTACTCGTCGCAGGGGGTCCGGTACGAGCAGTACTTC.

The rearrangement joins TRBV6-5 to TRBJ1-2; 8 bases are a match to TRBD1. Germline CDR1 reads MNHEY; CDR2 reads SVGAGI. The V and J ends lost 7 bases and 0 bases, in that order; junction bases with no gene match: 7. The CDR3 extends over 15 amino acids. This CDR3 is CASTGQGAANYGYTF. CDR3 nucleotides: TGTGCCAGCACCGGTCAGGGGGCAGCTAACTATGGCTACACCTTC.

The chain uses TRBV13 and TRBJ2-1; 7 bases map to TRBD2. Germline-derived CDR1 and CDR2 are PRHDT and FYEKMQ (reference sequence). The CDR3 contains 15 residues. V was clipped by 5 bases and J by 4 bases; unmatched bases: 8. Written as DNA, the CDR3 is TGTGCCAGCAGCGTGGAGCGGGGCCAATACAATGAGCAGTTCTTC. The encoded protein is CASSVERGQYNEQFF.

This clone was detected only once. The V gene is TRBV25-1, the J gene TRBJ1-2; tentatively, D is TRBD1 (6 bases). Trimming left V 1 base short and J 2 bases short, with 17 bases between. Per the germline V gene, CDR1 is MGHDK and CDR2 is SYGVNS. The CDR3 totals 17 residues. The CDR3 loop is CASSEWGGTGTNYGYTF. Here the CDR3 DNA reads TGTGCCAGCAGTGAATGGGGTGGTACAGGGACCAACTATGGCTACACCTTC.

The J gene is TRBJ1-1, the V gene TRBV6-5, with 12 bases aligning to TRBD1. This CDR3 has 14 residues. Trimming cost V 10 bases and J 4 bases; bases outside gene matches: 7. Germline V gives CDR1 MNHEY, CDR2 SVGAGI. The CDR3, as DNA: TGTGCCACCCGACAGGGACAGGGGGCCACTGAAGCTTTCTTT. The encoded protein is CATRQGQGATEAFF.

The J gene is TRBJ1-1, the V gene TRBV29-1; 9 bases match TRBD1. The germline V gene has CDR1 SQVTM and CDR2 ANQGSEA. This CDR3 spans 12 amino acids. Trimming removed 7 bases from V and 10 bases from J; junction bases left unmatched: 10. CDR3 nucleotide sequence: TGCAGCGCAGAAGGGACAGGGAGGATAGCTTTCTTT. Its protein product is CSAEGTGRIAFF.

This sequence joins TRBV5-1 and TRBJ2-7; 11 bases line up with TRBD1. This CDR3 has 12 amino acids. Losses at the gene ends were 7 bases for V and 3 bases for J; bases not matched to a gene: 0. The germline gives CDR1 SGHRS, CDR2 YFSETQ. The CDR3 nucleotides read TGCGCCAGCGGGACAGGGGGCTACGAGCAGTACTTC. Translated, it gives CASGTGGYEQYF. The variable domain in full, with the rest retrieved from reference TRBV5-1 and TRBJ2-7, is KAGVTQTPRYLIKTRGQQVTLSCSPISGHRSVSWYQQTPGQGLQFLFEYFSETQRNKGNFPGRFSGRQFSNSRSEMNVSTLELGDSALYLCASGTGGYEQYFGPGTRLTVT.

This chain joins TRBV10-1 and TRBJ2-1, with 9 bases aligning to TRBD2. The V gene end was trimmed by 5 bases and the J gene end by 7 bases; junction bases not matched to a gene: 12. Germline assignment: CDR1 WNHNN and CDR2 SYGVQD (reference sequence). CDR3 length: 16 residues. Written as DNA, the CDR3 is TGCGCCAGCAGTCCTCCAGTAGCGGGGGCCTTAAATGAGCAGTTCTTC. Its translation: CASSPPVAGALNEQFF.

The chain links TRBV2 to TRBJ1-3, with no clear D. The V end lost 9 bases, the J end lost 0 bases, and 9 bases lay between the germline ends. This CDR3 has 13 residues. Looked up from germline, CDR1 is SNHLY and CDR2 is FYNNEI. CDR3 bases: TGTGCCAGTTCTTCTAACTCTGGAAACACCATATATTTT. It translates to CASSSNSGNTIYF. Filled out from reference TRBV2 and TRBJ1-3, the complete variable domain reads EPEVTQTPSHQVTQMGQEVILRCVPISNHLYFYWYRQILGQKVEFLVSFYNNEISEKSEIFDDQFSVERPDGSNFTLKIRSTKLEDSAMYFCASSSNSGNTIYFGEGSWLTVV.